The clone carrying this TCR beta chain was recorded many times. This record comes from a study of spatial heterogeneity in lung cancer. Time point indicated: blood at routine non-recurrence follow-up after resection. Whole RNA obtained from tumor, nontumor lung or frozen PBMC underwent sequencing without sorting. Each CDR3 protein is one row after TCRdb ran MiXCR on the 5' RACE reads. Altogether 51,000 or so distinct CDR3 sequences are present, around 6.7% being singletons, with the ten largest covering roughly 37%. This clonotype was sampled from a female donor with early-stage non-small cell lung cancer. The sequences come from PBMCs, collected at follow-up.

In nucleotides, the CDR3 is TGCGCCAGCAGCTTGGATCTGGCCCCTAACTATGGCTACACCTTC. Its protein is CASSLDLAPNYGYTF. The chain recombines TRBV5-1 with TRBJ1-2; D is uncertain. Germline-derived CDR1 and CDR2 are SGHRS and YFSETQ. This CDR3 has 15 amino acids. V was clipped by 0 bases and J by 0 bases, with 9 bases between them.